These 23 T cell receptor beta chains came from one sample sequenced in a study of molecular identifiers for immune sequencing clone quantification. TCRdb re-analysed the PCR reads in MiXCR, keeping a single row per CDR3 protein. The table has approximately 500,000 distinct CDR3 sequences, 25% seen once. The sample consisted of naive CD8+ T cells from blood, with Jurkat cell RNA spiked in. Subset described: FACS-sorted CD8+CD4-CCR7+CD45RA+ naive T cells. The receptors shown here come from a human donor in good health. Some libraries in this study had Jurkat cell RNA spiked in.

This clonotype was detected many times. The J gene is TRBJ1-2, the V gene TRBV4-3; the match to TRBD1 covers 7 bases. CDR1 and CDR2 from the germline V gene are LGHNA and YSLEER. Trimming took 3 bases from V and 1 from J; bases not matched to a gene: 8. The CDR3 totals 16 residues. For the CDR3, the DNA is TGCGCCAGCAGCCAGGACCGGGACAGCAGTAACTATGGCTACACCTTC. Encoded protein: CASSQDRDSSNYGYTF.

The CDR3, as DNA: TGTGCCAGCAGTTACCTGACCCGGCCGCCCGGCACAGATACGCAGTATTTT. Residues: CASSYLTRPPGTDTQYF. The chain carries TRBV6-1 and TRBJ2-3; D is undetermined. Germline V CDR1 and CDR2: MNHNS, SASEGT. V lost 5 bases and J lost 1, with 19 bases in between. CDR3 length equals 17 residues.

This clonotype was counted a few times. The CDR3 nucleotides read TGTGCCAGCAGCCATCTACAGGGGTCCTACAATGAGCAGTTCTTC. This codes for CASSHLQGSYNEQFF. The gene calls are TRBV14 and TRBJ2-1; 7 positions match TRBD1. V was clipped by 3 bases and J by 1 base; unmatched bases: 3. The CDR3 is 15 amino acids. The germline CDR1 and CDR2 sequences are SGHDN and FVKESK. Drawing the rest from reference TRBV14 and TRBJ2-1, the complete variable domain is EAGVTQFPSHSVIEKGQTVTLRCDPISGHDNLYWYRRVMGKEIKFLLHFVKESKQDESGMPNNRFLAERTGGTYSTLKVQPAELEDSGVYFCASSHLQGSYNEQFFGPGTRLTVL.

Ten or more counts support this clonotype. V is TRBV13 and J is TRBJ2-6, with 8 positions matching TRBD1. The germline gives CDR1 PRHDT, CDR2 FYEKMQ (reference sequence). The CDR3 is 14 residues long. The CDR3: CGVKDRAGANVLTF. Written as DNA, the CDR3 is TGTGGCGTTAAGGACAGGGCGGGGGCCAACGTCCTGACTTTC.

This clonotype has a count of ten or more. The chain couples TRBV4-3 to TRBJ1-1; a possible D gene is TRBD1 (5 bases). V lost 0 bases, J lost 6 bases, and 17 bases lay in between. The CDR3 loop spans 16 amino acids. Germline V gene data show CDR1 as LGHNA and CDR2 as YSLEER. The CDR3, as DNA: TGCGCCAGCAGCCAAGATCATTCAGGGTTTGGGGCTGAAGCTTTCTTT. Translating it yields CASSQDHSGFGAEAFF.

This clonotype has just a few counts. The gene calls are TRBV6-2 or TRBV6-3 and TRBJ2-7; 7 bases match TRBD1. Germline assignment: CDR1 MNHEY and CDR2 SVGEGT. This CDR3 has 16 amino acids. The junction had 9 bases not matched to a gene; V was cut back by 2 bases and J by 2 bases. The chain's CDR3 is CASSYDIQGETYEQYF. As DNA, the CDR3 is TGTGCCAGCAGTTACGACATCCAGGGGGAGACCTACGAGCAGTACTTC.

The table lists this clonotype with many counts. CDR3 protein: CASSLGVMEQYF. In nucleotides, the CDR3 is TGTGCCAGCAGCTTAGGGGTGATGGAGCAGTACTTC. The rearrangement joins TRBV7-9 to TRBJ2-7; D call uncertain. V was pared by 1 base and J by 7 bases, with 8 bases between. The CDR3 covers 12 residues. Germline lookup yields CDR1 SEHNR and CDR2 FQNEAQ (reference sequence).

This clonotype was found many times. The chain combines TRBV12-3 or TRBV12-4 with TRBJ1-2; D is undetermined. V lost 6 bases and J lost 5, with 16 bases in between. The CDR3 is 14 residues long. The CDR3 region is CASSHRAGGYGYTF. The CDR3 region has the DNA TGTGCCAGCAGCCACCGAGCCGGCGGTTATGGCTACACCTTC.

This clonotype came up a few times. V is TRBV7-9 and J is TRBJ2-1; tentatively, D is TRBD2 (6 bases). The CDR3 runs to 19 residues. Germline CDR1 and CDR2: SEHNR and FQNEAQ (reference sequence). V shed 2 bases and J shed 5 bases, with 25 bases lying between them. This CDR3 reads CASSLLERVILGVDNEQFF. The DNA of the CDR3 is TGTGCCAGCAGCTTATTGGAGCGGGTGATCCTTGGGGTAGACAATGAGCAGTTCTTC.

This clonotype was seen only a few times. The rearrangement links TRBV29-1 to TRBJ1-1, with a possible D match to TRBD1 (5 bases). The V and J ends lost 1 base and 4 bases respectively, with 13 bases between them. Germline V gives CDR1 SQVTM, CDR2 ANQGSEA. The CDR3 has 14 residues. CDR3 loop: CSVEGGPWGTEAFF. The DNA for the CDR3 is TGCAGCGTTGAAGGGGGACCGTGGGGCACTGAAGCTTTCTTT.

This clonotype has more than one count but fewer than ten. The rearrangement uses TRBV11-2 and TRBJ2-2; perhaps TRBD1 as D (6 bases). Trimming shortened V by 2 bases and J by 5 bases, and 15 bases separated the two germline ends. Germline V gene lookup returns CDR1 SGHAT and CDR2 FQNNGV. The CDR3 spans 16 residues. The DNA for the CDR3 is TGTGCCAGCAGCTTACTCCAACAGGGATGGACCGGGGAGCTGTTTTTT. Its translation: CASSLLQQGWTGELFF. Combining the CDR3 with reference TRBV11-2 and TRBJ2-2 gives the whole variable domain EAGVAQSPRYKIIEKRQSVAFWCNPISGHATLYWYQQILGQGPKLLIQFQNNGVVDDSQLPKDRFSAERLKGVDSTLKIQPAKLEDSAVYLCASSLLQQGWTGELFFGEGSRLTVL.

As for this clonotype: Possible read error: a much larger clone is one base away. V and J are TRBV19 and TRBJ2-2; D might be TRBD1 (5 bases). Germline V gene data show CDR1 as LNHDA and CDR2 as SQIVND (reference sequence). CDR3 size: 15 residues. Trimming removed 11 bases at V and 5 bases at J, with 21 bases between. The CDR3 DNA is TGTGCCTCACACCCCGTGACAGCTTCAACCGGGGAGCTGTTTTTT. Amino acids: CASHPVTASTGELFF.

This clonotype was counted at least ten times. The chain couples TRBV12-5 to TRBJ1-1; 7 bases match TRBD1. J was trimmed by 0 bases and V by 2 bases; bases with no gene match: 12. Germline V lookup: CDR1 LGHNT, CDR2 FRNRAP. CDR3 size: 18 residues. The CDR3 sequence is CASGLYTGVAPMNTEAFF. The DNA of the CDR3 is TGTGCTAGTGGTTTGTACACAGGGGTCGCGCCGATGAACACTGAAGCTTTCTTT.

A word on this clonotype: This clone may be a read error of a much larger clone one base away. In nucleotides, the CDR3 is TGTGCCAGCAGAACTCTCGGACACATGAACACTGAAGCTTCCTTT. Its protein is CASRTLGHMNTEASF. The chain joins TRBV2 to TRBJ1-1, with D possibly matching TRBD1 (5 bases). This CDR3 has 15 amino acids. In germline, CDR1 is SNHLY, CDR2 FYNNEI.

This clonotype was counted many times. The DNA for the CDR3 is TGCGCCAGCAGCCAAGCCCGACTAGTCCAAGAGACCCAGTACTTC. It translates to CASSQARLVQETQYF. The chain uses TRBV4-1 and TRBJ2-5, with D tentatively TRBD2 (6 bases). This CDR3 region has 15 residues. Trimming pared 1 base from V and 1 base from J, leaving 10 bases between. CDR1 and CDR2 from the germline V gene are MGHRA and YSYEKL.

The gene calls are TRBV5-1 and TRBJ2-5; the D gene is possibly TRBD1 (5 bases). CDR1 is SGHRS and CDR2 is YFSETQ in the germline V gene. Trimming took 0 bases from V and 5 from J, leaving 11 bases between them. The CDR3 is 14 residues long. The CDR3 nucleotides are TGCGCCAGCAGCTTGGGGACAAGGGGCGAGACCCAGTACTTC. It translates to CASSLGTRGETQYF.

There are a few counts of this clonotype. The J gene is TRBJ2-7, the V gene TRBV7-9; possible D gene TRBD1, 5 bases. The CDR3 spans 15 residues. In germline, CDR1 is SEHNR, CDR2 FQNEAQ (reference sequence). V lost 1 base, J lost 3 bases, and 13 bases lay in between. The CDR3: CASSLVPGHHYEQYF. Written as DNA, the CDR3 is TGTGCCAGCAGCTTAGTTCCAGGGCACCACTACGAGCAGTACTTC.

On this clonotype: Lacking the conserved final phenylalanine or tryptophan, this CDR3 likely reflects a read error. The CDR3 loop is CASGLATLGGTSYGYTL. The CDR3 DNA sequence: TGTGCTAGTGGTTTGGCTACCCTGGGAGGCACCTCCTATGGCTACACCCTC. The V gene is TRBV12-5, the J gene TRBJ1-2; unclear D gene. With 1 base removed from V and 4 bases from J, the gap between germline ends came to 19 bases. CDR1 LGHNT and CDR2 FRNRAP come from the germline V gene. This CDR3 contains 17 residues.

The chain is built from TRBV4-3 and TRBJ2-7, with D possibly TRBD2 on 7 matching bases. CDR1 and CDR2 from the germline V gene are LGHNA and YSLEER. This CDR3 comprises 15 residues. With 0 bases removed from V and 2 bases from J, the gap between germline ends came to 11 bases. The CDR3 nucleotides read TGCGCCAGCAGCCAAGAGGGAGGGGGACCCTACGAGCAGTACTTC. This translates into CASSQEGGGPYEQYF.

This clonotype was seen once. The chain has TRBV28 and TRBJ2-7; tentative D call: TRBD2 (7 bases). With 7 bases removed from V and 5 bases from J, the gap between germline ends came to 24 bases. Germline values: CDR1 MDHEN, CDR2 SYDVKM. The CDR3 contains 16 residues. The CDR3, as DNA: TGTGCCAGCACCCTAGGGGGGGGCCCCCCGGCCGACGAGCAGTACTTC. It specifies CASTLGGGPPADEQYF.

This clonotype has ten or more counts. The CDR3 nucleotides read TGTGCCAGGACGCCAGTCCCGGGGGGCGGCACAGATACGCAGTATTTT. Its protein is CARTPVPGGGTDTQYF. The V call is TRBV2, the J call TRBJ2-3, with a tentative D call TRBD2 (7 bases). The V gene's germline CDR1 is SNHLY and CDR2 FYNNEI. The V end was cut by 9 bases, the J end by 1 base, with 20 bases between. The CDR3 contains 16 residues.

This clonotype was seen repeatedly, ten times or more. The chain carries TRBV27 and TRBJ2-6, with D unresolved. Deletions cut 2 bases from V and 0 bases from J, with 8 bases between. This CDR3 spans 16 amino acids. The germline V gene encodes CDR1 MNHEY and CDR2 SMNVEV (reference sequence). Here the CDR3 reads CASSLVGVSGANVLTF. In nucleotides, the CDR3 is TGTGCCAGCAGTTTAGTTGGCGTCTCTGGGGCCAACGTCCTGACTTTC. Supplemented by reference TRBV27 and TRBJ2-6, the full variable domain reads EAQVTQNPRYLITVTGKKLTVTCSQNMNHEYMSWYRQDPGLGLRQIYYSMNVEVTDKGDVPEGYKVSRKEKRNFPLILESPSPNQTSLYFCASSLVGVSGANVLTFGAGSRLTVL.

This clonotype was counted between two and nine times. The genes are TRBV19 and TRBJ1-1, with TRBD1 matching over 7 bases. The V gene's germline CDR1 is LNHDA and CDR2 SQIVND (reference sequence). This CDR3 contains 14 residues. Unmatched junction bases numbered 2, after V lost 3 bases and J lost 1 base. The CDR3 here is CASSIGQANTEAFF. The CDR3 coding sequence is TGTGCCAGTAGTATCGGACAGGCGAACACTGAAGCTTTCTTT.